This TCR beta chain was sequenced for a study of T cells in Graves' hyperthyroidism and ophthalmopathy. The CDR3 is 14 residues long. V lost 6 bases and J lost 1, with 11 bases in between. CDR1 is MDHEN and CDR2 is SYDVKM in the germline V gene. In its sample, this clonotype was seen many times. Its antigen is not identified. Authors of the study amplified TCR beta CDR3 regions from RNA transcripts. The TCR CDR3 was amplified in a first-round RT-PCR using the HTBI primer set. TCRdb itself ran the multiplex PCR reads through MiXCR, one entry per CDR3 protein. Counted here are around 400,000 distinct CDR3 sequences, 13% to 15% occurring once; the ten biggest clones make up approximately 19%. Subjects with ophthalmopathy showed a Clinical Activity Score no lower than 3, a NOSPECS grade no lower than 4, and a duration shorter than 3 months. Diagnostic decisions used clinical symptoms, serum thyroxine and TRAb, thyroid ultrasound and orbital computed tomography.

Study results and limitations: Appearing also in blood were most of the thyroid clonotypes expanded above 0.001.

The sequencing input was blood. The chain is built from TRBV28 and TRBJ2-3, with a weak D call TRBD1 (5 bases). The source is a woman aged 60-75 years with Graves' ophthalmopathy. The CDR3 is CASSRARGTDTQYF. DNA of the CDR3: TGTGCCAGCAGCAGGGCCAGGGGCACAGATACGCAGTATTTT. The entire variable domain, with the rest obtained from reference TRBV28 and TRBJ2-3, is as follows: DVKVTQSSRYLVKRTGEKVFLECVQDMDHENMFWYRQDPGLGLRLIYFSYDVKMKEKGDIPEGYSVSREKKERFSLILESASTNQTSMYLCASSRARGTDTQYFGPGTRLTVL.